This record covers a single TCR beta chain. Its antigen is not identified. These data belong to a study of T cell repertoires in cytomegalovirus infection. The wider study: Recently identified HLA-C-restricted CMV epitopes were used, and well-studied HLA-B-restricted CMV epitopes were used as well. Public signatures in TCR beta pointed to CMV infection and matching HLA type.

One entry per CDR3 protein results from TCRdb running MiXCR on the reads. The sample lists about 920,000 distinct CDR3 sequences, roughly a third seen once, with about an eighth in the top ten. Germline values: CDR1 DFQATT, CDR2 SNEGSKA (reference sequence). The CDR3 length is 16 residues. With 0 bases removed from V and 2 bases from J, the gap between germline ends came to 13 bases. The specimen comprised cultured CD8+ T cells from PBMCs, sampled from culture after CMV antigen stimulation. The sequence came from a human donor in good health (CMV status not recorded). Some clones in this sample may be carry-over from other donors' samples. This chain links TRBV20-1 with TRBJ1-4; no clear D. This chain's CDR3 is CSARDPNVQTNEKLFF. CDR3 bases: TGCAGTGCTAGAGATCCTAACGTTCAGACTAATGAAAAACTGTTTTTT.